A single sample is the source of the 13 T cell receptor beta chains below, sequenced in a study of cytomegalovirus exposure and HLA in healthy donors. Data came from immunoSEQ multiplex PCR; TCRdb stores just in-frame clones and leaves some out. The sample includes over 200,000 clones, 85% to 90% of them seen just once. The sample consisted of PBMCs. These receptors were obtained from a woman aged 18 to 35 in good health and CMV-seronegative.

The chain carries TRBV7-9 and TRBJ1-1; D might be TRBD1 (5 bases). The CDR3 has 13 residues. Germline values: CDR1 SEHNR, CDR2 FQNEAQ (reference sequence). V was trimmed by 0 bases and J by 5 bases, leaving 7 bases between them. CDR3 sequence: CASSLARETEAFF. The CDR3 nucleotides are TGTGCCAGCAGCTTAGCCAGGGAAACTGAAGCTTTCTTT.

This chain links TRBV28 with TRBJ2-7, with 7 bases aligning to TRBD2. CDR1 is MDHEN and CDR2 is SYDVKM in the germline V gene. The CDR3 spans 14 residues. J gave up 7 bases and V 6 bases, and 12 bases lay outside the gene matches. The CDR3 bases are TGTGCCAGCAGGCGGGCGGGAGTTGGGGTGGAGCAGTACTTC. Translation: CASRRAGVGVEQYF.

The CDR3 sequence: CASSFGQGGVQMAEAFF. CDR3 coding DNA: TGTGCCAGCAGCTTCGGACAGGGAGGGGTTCAGATGGCTGAAGCTTTCTTT. V is TRBV7-9 and J is TRBJ1-1; the match to TRBD1 covers 8 bases. The CDR3 sequence is 17 residues long. Germline CDR1 reads SEHNR; CDR2 reads FQNEAQ (reference sequence). Germline trimming cut 3 bases from V and 6 bases from J; bases unmatched to any gene: 15.

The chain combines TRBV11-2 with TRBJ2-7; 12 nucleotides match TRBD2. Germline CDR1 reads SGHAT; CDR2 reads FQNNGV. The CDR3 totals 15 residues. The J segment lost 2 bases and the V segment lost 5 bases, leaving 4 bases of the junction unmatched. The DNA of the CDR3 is TGTGCCAGCAGCCGGAGGACTAGCGGGGCCTACGAGCAGTACTTC. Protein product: CASSRRTSGAYEQYF.

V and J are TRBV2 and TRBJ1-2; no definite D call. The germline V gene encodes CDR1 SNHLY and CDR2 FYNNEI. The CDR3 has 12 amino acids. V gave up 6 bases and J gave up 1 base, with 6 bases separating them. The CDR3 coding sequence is TGTGCCAGCAGGAGGGATAACTATGGCTACACCTTC. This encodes CASRRDNYGYTF. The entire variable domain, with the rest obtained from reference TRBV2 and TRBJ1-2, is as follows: EPEVTQTPSHQVTQMGQEVILRCVPISNHLYFYWYRQILGQKVEFLVSFYNNEISEKSEIFDDQFSVERPDGSNFTLKIRSTKLEDSAMYFCASRRDNYGYTFGSGTRLTVV.

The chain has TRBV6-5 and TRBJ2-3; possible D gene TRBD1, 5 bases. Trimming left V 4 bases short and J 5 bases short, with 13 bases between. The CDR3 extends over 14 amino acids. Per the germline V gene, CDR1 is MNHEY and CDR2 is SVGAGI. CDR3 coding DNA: TGTGCCAGCAGTTCAACGACAGCCGGAGATACGCAGTATTTT. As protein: CASSSTTAGDTQYF.

DNA for the CDR3: TGTGCCAGCAGTTTGCGGCTAGCGGGAGGGCAGTACTTC. Translated, it gives CASSLRLAGGQYF. The chain carries TRBV28 and TRBJ2-7, with 11 bases aligning to TRBD2. The CDR3 extends over 13 amino acids. Unmatched junction bases numbered 4, after V lost 3 bases and J lost 9 bases. From germline, CDR1 is MDHEN and CDR2 SYDVKM.

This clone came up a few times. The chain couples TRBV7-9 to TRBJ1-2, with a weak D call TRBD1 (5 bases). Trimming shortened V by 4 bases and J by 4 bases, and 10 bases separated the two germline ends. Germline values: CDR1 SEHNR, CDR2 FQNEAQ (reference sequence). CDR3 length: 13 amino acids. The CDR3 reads CASSSGVSYGYTF. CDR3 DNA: TGTGCCAGCAGCTCGGGGGTTAGCTATGGCTACACCTTC.

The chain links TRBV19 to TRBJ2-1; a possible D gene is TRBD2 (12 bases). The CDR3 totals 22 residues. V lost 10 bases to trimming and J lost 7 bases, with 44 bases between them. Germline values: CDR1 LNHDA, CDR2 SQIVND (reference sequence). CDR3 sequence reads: CATRGDRGVGTSGLRGWNEQFF. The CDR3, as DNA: TGTGCCACCCGTGGGGACAGGGGGGTAGGGACTAGCGGGCTAAGAGGTTGGAATGAGCAGTTCTTC.

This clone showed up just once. CDR3 sequence (DNA): TGTGCCAGCAGCTTAGAGGGACTAGCGGACTACAATGAGCAGTTCTTC. Translation: CASSLEGLADYNEQFF. This chain joins TRBV11-2 and TRBJ2-1, with 11 bases matching TRBD2. The trim removed 0 bases at V and 3 bases at J, leaving 1 base unmatched. This CDR3 spans 16 amino acids. The germline V gene has CDR1 SGHAT and CDR2 FQNNGV.

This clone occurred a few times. CDR3 residues: CAWSFYPLQETQYF. CDR3 nucleotides: TGTGCCTGGAGCTTCTACCCGCTCCAAGAGACCCAGTACTTC. This sequence joins TRBV30 and TRBJ2-5, with D uncertain. Germline CDR1 is GTSNPN and CDR2 is SVGIG (reference sequence). Trimming took 3 bases from V and 1 from J, leaving 12 bases between them. The CDR3 is 14 amino acids. Looking up the rest from reference TRBV30 and TRBJ2-5 gives the full variable domain: SQTIHQWPATLVQPVGSPLSLECTVEGTSNPNLYWYRQAAGRGLQLLFYSVGIGQISSEVPQNLSASRPQDRQFILSSKKLLLSDSGFYLCAWSFYPLQETQYFGPGTRLLVL.

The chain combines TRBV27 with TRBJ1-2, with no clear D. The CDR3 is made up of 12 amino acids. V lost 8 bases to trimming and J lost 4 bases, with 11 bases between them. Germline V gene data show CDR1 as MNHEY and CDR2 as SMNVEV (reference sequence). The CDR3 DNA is TGTGCCAGCGGGAAGGAGGGCTATGGCTACACCTTC. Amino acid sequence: CASGKEGYGYTF.

The CDR3 loop is CASSLSLGRGETQYF. In DNA, the CDR3 is TGTGCCAGCAGCTTGTCACTCGGGAGAGGGGAGACCCAGTACTTC. The rearrangement uses TRBV5-4 and TRBJ2-5; TRBD2 is a possible D gene (6 bases). CDR3 length: 15 residues. V dropped 1 base and J dropped 5 bases, with 15 bases sitting between them. Germline values: CDR1 SGHNT, CDR2 YYREEE (reference sequence).